The entry below describes one T cell receptor (beta chain). Its antigen is currently not known. No base quality values were provided; no much bigger clone lies one nucleotide off. This entry comes from a study of long-term antiretroviral therapy in people with HIV (dated by TCRdb to 2021 to 2024). Background on the whole study: The earliest samples were collected about a decade before the 2015 WHO recommendation for immediate ART, when ART was typically delayed until CD4 counts fell. Whether ART initiation and durable HIV suppression were associated with changes in peripheral blood TRB repertoire composition and diversity was tested in a retrospective serial study. A total of 150 to 200 cryopreserved PBMC samples came from approximately 30 adults with confirmed HIV infection and were collected serially over a mean of roughly 6 years (range 1-12). About 35% of the 30 participants with HIV were female. No cross-contamination during QIAcube processing was seen in test extractions of a monoclonal T-cell line run alongside roughly 35 polyclonal samples. Paper-wide results and their limitations: Because pre-ART samples had limited cell numbers, unsorted PBMC were profiled rather than sorted CD4+ and CD8+ T cells. Samples dated from the mid-2000s to the late 2010s, and the ART regimens used may be less effective than current ones. Starting ART was linked to a significant rise in TRB diversity, yet even with long-term ART the diversity remained significantly lower than in transplant donor controls. Expanded TRB clones identified before ART initiation dominated the repertoire at all time points, although this dominance fluctuated and declined in many PLHIV after ART. Inferences about post-ART repertoire changes are limited because no data were available on ART adherence, viral resistance or therapy changes. Because PBMC availability was limited, only the TCR beta chain was sequenced, with no alpha chain pairing. Compared with controls, HIV repertoires had narrower CDR3 length ranges, and the network structure pointed to an antigen-experienced repertoire that shifted only slightly toward naive after ART.

Participants were included only if at least one PBMC sample before ART initiation and at least two post-ART samples were available. Every participant with HIV received treatment in the United States of America. Before DNA extraction, cryopreserved samples of roughly 0.85-10 million PBMC were thawed and washed. At the time of the earliest PBMC sample, participants with HIV were aged between roughly 20 and 60 years. Each participant contributed PBMC samples from 1-4 timepoints before ART initiation and 2-8 timepoints after ART initiation, with a median of 7 samples. For every participant, serial HIV viral load, CD4+ T-cell count, ART history and demographic data were obtained. Using a Qiagen kit on a QIAcube, genomic DNA was extracted from unsorted PBMC, with samples processed in batches of 12. CDR3 length: 19 amino acids, cysteine to phenylalanine. Of all the DNA, just the CDR3 is kept, 57 bases in frame from base 1. V was cut back by 5 bases and J by 5 bases, leaving a gap of 30 bases between them. From the germline V gene, CDR1 is SGHTA and CDR2 is FQGNSA.

The immunoSEQ hsTCRB v3.0 assay was used at survey level resolution for TRB variable region sequencing. TRB sequencing targeted a depth of about 40,000-55,000 T-cell genomes per sample. TRB libraries were pooled and sequenced on an Illumina MiSeq using a v3 150-cycle kit. The authors' analysis ran thus. Analysis of repertoires was carried out in R inside a reproducible Nextflow workflow spanning QC, data transformation and analysis. Custom analyses were implemented in LymphoSeq2, an R package for AIRR-Seq data exploration. A few samples yielding fewer than 5000 total TRB sequences were excluded, leaving 150 to 200 analyzed HIV repertoires. Among the approximately 190 retained HIV repertoires, 55 to 65 were collected before ART initiation and approximately 130 were collected after ART initiation. Repertoires were downsampled to 5000 TRB nucleotide sequences, and summary statistics were averaged over 100 downsampling iterations. The analysis kept only TRB sequences whose CDR3 regions were at least seven amino acids long. A Shannon entropy-derived clonality score and the Gini coefficient were used to measure diversity. In repertoire networks, the top 5000 CDR3 amino acid sequences were linked whenever an edit distance of one separated two sequences. For TRB CDR3 amino acid sequences, GLIPH2 was used to predict antigen specificity groups and MHC restriction. CDR3 amino acid sequences were matched against VDJdb and McPAS-TCR to flag known CMV, EBV, HIV or tissue antigen associations. Pre-ART, post-ART and control groups were compared with Wilcoxon signed-rank tests and Holm-Bonferroni correction. What TCRdb holds here is the immuneACCESS table cut down to in-frame rearrangements. Part of the clones is not present; checked against another copy, under half of the missing clones reflect an unresolved V gene, and the others are unexplained. The V and J calls and clone size come from that table; D and trimming were worked out from the DNA. The sample table lists about 25,000 clones, about 86% of them with a count of one. Roughly 5.5% of the sample is held by the ten biggest clonotypes.

The sequences come from unsorted PBMCs, collected 3 years after starting antiretroviral therapy. The sequence was collected from a man aged 18 to 29 with HIV. The sequence links TRBV7-2 to TRBJ2-5, with a tentative D gene TRBD2 over 7 matching bases. The CDR3 reads as follows: CASSRGGSGGAVWRETQYF. The DNA reads as follows: TGTGCCAGCAGCCGAGGAGGGAGTGGGGGGGCTGTGTGGCGTGAGACCCAGTACTTC.